This TCR beta chain stems from a study of cytomegalovirus exposure and HLA in healthy donors. Study results and caveats: In a later analysis, specific HLA alleles were associated with 15,000 or so TCR beta sequences at a 0.05 false discovery rate. Within an earlier analysis, most TCR beta V segments proved productive either about 90% or about 30% of the time. A later analysis linked a missense variant in DCLRE1C to the trimming of TCR beta V and J genes. The availability of immune exposure information extended only to CMV serostatus.

On this clone: Antigen: not known.

PCR used 60 Vbeta primers and 13 Jbeta primers. Method: immunoSEQ multiplex PCR; TCRdb's copy keeps in-frame clones and lacks some. The sample totals 65,000 to 80,000 clones. Germline V gives CDR1 SGDLS, CDR2 YYNGEE. V dropped 4 bases and J dropped 0 bases, with 16 bases sitting between them. This CDR3 has 16 residues. This clonotype was obtained from a female donor in good health and CMV-seropositive. Sequencing used PBMCs. V is TRBV9 and J is TRBJ2-5, with D perhaps TRBD2 (5 bases). CDR3 DNA: TGTGCCAGCAGCCTCGGGATTAGCGCAGACCAAGAGACCCAGTACTTC. Translated: CASSLGISADQETQYF.